A single sample is the source of the 9 T cell receptor beta chains below, sequenced in a study of cytomegalovirus exposure and HLA in healthy donors. Primers for the PCR totalled 60 Vbeta and 13 Jbeta. The method was immunoSEQ multiplex PCR; TCRdb's version includes in-frame clones alone and lacks a portion of them. The table shows under 200,000 clones, with 82% occurring only once. Sequenced sample: PBMCs. These TCRs come from a woman in her forties or fifties in good health and CMV-seronegative.

The V call is TRBV9, the J call TRBJ2-7, with D possibly TRBD2 on 6 matching bases. The CDR3 is 14 amino acids. From germline, CDR1 is SGDLS and CDR2 YYNGEE. V lost 3 bases and J 5 bases, leaving 15 bases between the germline ends. CDR3 DNA: TGTGCCAGCAGCGAGGAGGGAGAATCCGACGAGCAGTACTTC. Residues: CASSEEGESDEQYF. The full variable domain, its missing parts supplied by reference TRBV9 and TRBJ2-7, is DSGVTQTPKHLITATGQRVTLRCSPRSGDLSVYWYQQSLDQGLQFLIQYYNGEERAKGNILERFSAQQFPDLHSELNLSSLELGDSALYFCASSEEGESDEQYFGPGTRLTVT.

The chain has TRBV11-2 and TRBJ2-7, with TRBD1 matching over 8 bases. Germline loops: CDR1 SGHAT, CDR2 FQNNGV. The CDR3 runs 16 residues. With V trimmed by 2 bases and J by 3 bases, 9 bases remained unmatched. In DNA, the CDR3 is TGTGCCAGCAGCTTATGGTCGGACAGGGTCGACTACGAGCAGTACTTC. Translating it yields CASSLWSDRVDYEQYF.

The J gene is TRBJ2-5, the V gene TRBV28; D is unresolved. V was shortened by 6 bases and J by 2 bases, with 4 bases between the two germline ends. Germline V CDR1 and CDR2: MDHEN, SYDVKM. The CDR3 sequence is 11 residues long. DNA for the CDR3: TGTGCCAGCAGCCTTCAAGAGACCCAGTACTTC. Its protein is CASSLQETQYF.

The chain recombines TRBV29-1 with TRBJ1-2; 7 positions match TRBD1. The J segment lost 7 bases and the V segment lost 2 bases, leaving 19 bases of the junction unmatched. Germline loops: CDR1 SQVTM, CDR2 ANQGSEA. This CDR3 region has 17 residues. CDR3 region: CSVEFLDTGAINGGYTF. The CDR3 DNA reads TGCAGCGTTGAATTTTTAGACACAGGGGCGATTAACGGTGGCTACACCTTC.

With respect to this clone: A read error may account for a junction end that differs from germline. The rearrangement joins TRBV30 to TRBJ1-2; 10 bases are shared with TRBD1. The CDR3 runs 14 residues. Germline V gives CDR1 GTSNPN, CDR2 SVGIG (reference sequence). CDR3 sequence (DNA): TGTGCCTGGAGACCGGGACAGGGGTCTCCTGGCTACGCCTTC. Protein product: CAWRPGQGSPGYAF.

The genes are TRBV7-9 and TRBJ2-7; 9 positions match TRBD1. Losses at the gene ends were 5 bases for V and 1 base for J; bases not matched to a gene: 6. The germline CDR1 and CDR2 sequences are SEHNR and FQNEAQ (reference sequence). The CDR3 runs to 15 residues. The CDR3 nucleotides read TGTGCCAGCAGCCCAGGTGGGACAGGGTCCTACGAGCAGTACTTC. It codes for CASSPGGTGSYEQYF.

V and J are TRBV18 and TRBJ2-5; TRBD2 aligns across 10 bases. The trim removed 5 bases at V and 5 bases at J, leaving 2 bases unmatched. The CDR3 sequence is 13 residues long. Germline values: CDR1 KGHSH, CDR2 LQKENI. Written as DNA, the CDR3 is TGTGCCAGCTCAGGGACTAGCGTCGAGACCCAGTACTTC. Amino acids: CASSGTSVETQYF. The full variable domain, in which reference TRBV18 and TRBJ2-5 provide the parts outside the CDR3, is NAGVMQNPRHLVRRRGQEARLRCSPMKGHSHVYWYRQLPEEGLKFMVYLQKENIIDESGMPKERFSAEFPKEGPSILRIQQVVRGDSAAYFCASSGTSVETQYFGPGTRLLVL.

Only one count was recorded for this clone. The chain uses TRBV10-1 and TRBJ2-1; TRBD1 might be the D (5 bases). From germline, CDR1 is WNHNN and CDR2 SYGVQD (reference sequence). This CDR3 is 14 amino acids long. Between the trimmed V and J ends, which lost 5 bases and 4 bases, there was a span of 12 bases. In nucleotides, the CDR3 is TGCGCCAGCAGTAAATCCGACAGATACAATGAGCAGTTCTTC. Translation gives CASSKSDRYNEQFF.

This rearrangement joins TRBV5-1 to TRBJ2-5; 14 bases align to TRBD2. Germline CDR1 and CDR2: SGHRS and YFSETQ. The CDR3 has 14 residues. Trimming at V came to 9 bases and at J to 9 bases, leaving 10 bases not matched to a gene. CDR3 loop: CATSTSGGGVAQYF. CDR3 nucleotide sequence: TGCGCCACGTCGACTAGCGGGGGGGGTGTGGCCCAGTACTTC.